The source of this TCR beta chain is a study of T cells in Graves' hyperthyroidism and ophthalmopathy. Study-wide context: The initial diagnosis was the point when peripheral blood was collected, ahead of any treatment. Study-wide points: In blood, most of the thyroid clonotypes expanded above 0.001 were also present. For ophthalmopathy, model prediction preceded onset by a median 6.5 months.

Amplified regions were TCR beta CDR3 sequences from RNA transcripts. The HTBI primer set drove a first-round RT-PCR of the TCR CDR3. A single record per CDR3 protein comes from TCRdb applying MiXCR to the multiplex PCR reads. The sample comprises roughly 740,000 distinct CDR3 sequences, 16% of which are singletons, and around 7.7% rests with the top ten. No ophthalmopathy progression within 18 months constituted stable Graves' hyperthyroidism. This clonotype was seen more than once but under ten times. Its antigen is unidentified. Germline V lookup: CDR1 MDHEN, CDR2 SYDVKM. The CDR3 covers 16 residues. V trimming: 4 bases; J trimming: 8 bases; junction bases outside the gene matches: 13.

The genes are TRBV28 and TRBJ2-1; 8 bases are shared with TRBD2. The sequence came from a man aged 18 to 29 with Graves' hyperthyroidism. Source material: blood. The CDR3 loop is CASSSVWREDVDEQFF. CDR3 sequence (DNA): TGTGCCAGCAGTTCCGTTTGGCGGGAGGATGTCGATGAGCAGTTCTTC. Full variable domain (rest looked up from reference TRBV28 and TRBJ2-1): DVKVTQSSRYLVKRTGEKVFLECVQDMDHENMFWYRQDPGLGLRLIYFSYDVKMKEKGDIPEGYSVSREKKERFSLILESASTNQTSMYLCASSSVWREDVDEQFFGPGTRLTVL.